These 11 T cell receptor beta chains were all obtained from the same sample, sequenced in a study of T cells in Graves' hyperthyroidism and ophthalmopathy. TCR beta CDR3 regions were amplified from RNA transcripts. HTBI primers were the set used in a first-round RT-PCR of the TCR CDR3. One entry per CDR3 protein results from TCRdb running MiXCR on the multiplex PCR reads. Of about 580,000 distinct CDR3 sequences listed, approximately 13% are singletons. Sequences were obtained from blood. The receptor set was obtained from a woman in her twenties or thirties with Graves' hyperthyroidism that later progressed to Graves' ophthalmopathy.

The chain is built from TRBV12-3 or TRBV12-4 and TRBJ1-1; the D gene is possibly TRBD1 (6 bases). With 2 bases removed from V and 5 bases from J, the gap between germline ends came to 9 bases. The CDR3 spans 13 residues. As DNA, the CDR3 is TGTGCCAGCAGTTTAAGGGGGAAAACTGAAGCTTTCTTT. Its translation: CASSLRGKTEAFF.

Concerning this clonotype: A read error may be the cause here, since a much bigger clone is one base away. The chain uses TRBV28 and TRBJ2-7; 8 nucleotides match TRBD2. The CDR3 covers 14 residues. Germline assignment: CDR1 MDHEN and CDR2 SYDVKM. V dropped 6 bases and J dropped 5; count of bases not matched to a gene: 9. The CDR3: CASSREGERHEQYF. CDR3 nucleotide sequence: TGTGCCAGCAGCCGGGAGGGGGAGCGCCACGAGCAGTACTTC.

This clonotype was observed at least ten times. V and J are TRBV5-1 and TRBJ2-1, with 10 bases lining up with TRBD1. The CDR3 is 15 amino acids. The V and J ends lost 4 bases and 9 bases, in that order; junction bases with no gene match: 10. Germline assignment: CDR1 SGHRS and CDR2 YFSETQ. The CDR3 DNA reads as TGCGCCAGCAGCCATGGACAGGGGGGAACGGGTGAGCAGTTCTTC. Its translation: CASSHGQGGTGEQFF.

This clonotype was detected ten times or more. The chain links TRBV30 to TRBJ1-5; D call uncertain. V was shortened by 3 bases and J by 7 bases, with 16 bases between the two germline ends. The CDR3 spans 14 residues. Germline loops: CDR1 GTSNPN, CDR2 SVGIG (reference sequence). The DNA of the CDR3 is TGTGCCTGGAGCGCGACCGGCTTGGGACAGCCCCAGCATTTT. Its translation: CAWSATGLGQPQHF.

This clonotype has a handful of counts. CDR3 residues: CATDRGQDQPQHF. In nucleotides, the CDR3 is TGTGCCACGGACAGGGGGCAGGATCAGCCCCAGCATTTT. The chain recombines TRBV10-3 with TRBJ1-5, with TRBD1 matching over 11 bases. V gave up 10 bases and J gave up 5 bases; unmatched junction bases: 4. CDR3 size: 13 residues. Germline CDR1 ENHRY, CDR2 SYGVKD.

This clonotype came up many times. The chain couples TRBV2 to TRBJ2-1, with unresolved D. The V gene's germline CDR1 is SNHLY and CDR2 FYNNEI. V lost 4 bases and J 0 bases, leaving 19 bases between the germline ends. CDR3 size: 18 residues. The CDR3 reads CASSGVPNTPSSYNEQFF. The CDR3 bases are TGTGCCAGCAGTGGAGTCCCAAATACCCCAAGCTCCTACAATGAGCAGTTCTTC.

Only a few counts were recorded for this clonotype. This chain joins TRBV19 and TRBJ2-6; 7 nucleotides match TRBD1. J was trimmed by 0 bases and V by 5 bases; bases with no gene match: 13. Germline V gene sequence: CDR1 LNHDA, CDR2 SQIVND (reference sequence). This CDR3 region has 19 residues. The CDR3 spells CASSSQDRSGSSGANVLTF. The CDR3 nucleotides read TGTGCCAGTAGTTCACAGGACAGGTCGGGGAGCTCTGGGGCCAACGTCCTGACTTTC.

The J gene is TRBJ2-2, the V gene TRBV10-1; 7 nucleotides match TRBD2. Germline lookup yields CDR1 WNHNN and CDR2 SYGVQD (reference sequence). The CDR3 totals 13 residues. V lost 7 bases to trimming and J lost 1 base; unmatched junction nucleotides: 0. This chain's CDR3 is CASTSGNTGELFF. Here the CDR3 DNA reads TGCGCCAGCACTAGCGGGAACACCGGGGAGCTGTTTTTT.

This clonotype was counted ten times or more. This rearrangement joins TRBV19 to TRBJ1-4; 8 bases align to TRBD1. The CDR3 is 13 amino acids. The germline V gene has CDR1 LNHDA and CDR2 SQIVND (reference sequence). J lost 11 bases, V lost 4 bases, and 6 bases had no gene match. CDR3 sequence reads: CASSTGQGGKLFF. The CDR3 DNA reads TGTGCCAGTAGTACAGGACAGGGAGGGAAACTGTTTTTT.

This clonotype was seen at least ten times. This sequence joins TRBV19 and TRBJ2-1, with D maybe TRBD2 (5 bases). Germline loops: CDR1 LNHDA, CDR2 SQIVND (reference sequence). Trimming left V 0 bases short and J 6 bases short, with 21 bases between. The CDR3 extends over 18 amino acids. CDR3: CASSIDAQETMGANEQFF. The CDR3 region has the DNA TGTGCCAGTAGTATAGATGCCCAGGAGACTATGGGCGCCAATGAGCAGTTCTTC.

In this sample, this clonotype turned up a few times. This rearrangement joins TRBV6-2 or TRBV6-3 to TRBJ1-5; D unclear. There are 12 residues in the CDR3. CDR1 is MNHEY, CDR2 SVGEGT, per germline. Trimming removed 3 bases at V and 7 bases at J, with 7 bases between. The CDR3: CASSYREQPQHF. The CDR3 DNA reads TGTGCCAGCAGTTATCGGGAACAGCCCCAGCATTTT.